The 15 T cell receptor beta chains presented below share a single source sample, sequenced in a study of blood T cell repertoires in COVID-19. Method: immunoSEQ multiplex PCR; TCRdb's copy keeps in-frame clones and lacks some. The sample contains around 320,000 clones, nearly 90% of which appear only once. Sample: PBMCs or T cells enriched from blood (not recorded which). These receptors all stem from a woman between 18 and 30 years old with acute COVID-19.

The rearrangement links TRBV12-5 to TRBJ1-5; 8 positions agree with TRBD1. The CDR3 has 17 residues. From germline, CDR1 is LGHNT and CDR2 FRNRAP. The V and J ends lost 1 base and 2 bases, in that order; junction bases with no gene match: 7. In DNA form, the CDR3 reads TGTGCTAGTGGTTTGGGGCGGACAGGGACGGGCAATCAGCCCCAGCATTTT. The encoded protein is CASGLGRTGTGNQPQHF.

The gene calls are TRBV28 and TRBJ1-4; tentative D call: TRBD1 (6 bases). CDR1 and CDR2 from the germline V gene are MDHEN and SYDVKM. The CDR3 runs 14 residues. V was clipped by 4 bases and J by 4 bases, with 10 bases between them. DNA for the CDR3: TGTGCCAGCAGTTCCTGGACAGATAATGAAAAACTGTTTTTT. Amino acid sequence: CASSSWTDNEKLFF.

In this sample, this clone turned up once. The J gene is TRBJ1-1, the V gene TRBV28, with a weak D call TRBD1 (6 bases). The CDR3 has 17 residues. Between the trimmed V and J ends, which lost 3 bases and 0 bases, there was a span of 17 bases. Per the germline V gene, CDR1 is MDHEN and CDR2 is SYDVKM. The DNA of the CDR3 is TGTGCCAGCAGTTTCGGACAGTTCCTCGGAATGAACACTGAAGCTTTCTTT. This translates into CASSFGQFLGMNTEAFF. Filled out from reference TRBV28 and TRBJ1-1, the complete variable domain reads DVKVTQSSRYLVKRTGEKVFLECVQDMDHENMFWYRQDPGLGLRLIYFSYDVKMKEKGDIPEGYSVSREKKERFSLILESASTNQTSMYLCASSFGQFLGMNTEAFFGQGTRLTVV.

This clone was detected a few times. The V call is TRBV7-9, the J call TRBJ2-3; D possibly corresponds to TRBD1 (6 bases). Germline-derived CDR1 and CDR2 are SEHNR and FQNEAQ (reference sequence). The CDR3 runs 16 residues. Trimming cost V 1 base and J 8 bases, with 19 bases left between them. CDR3 protein: CASSLVQGSPAGTQYF. In DNA form, the CDR3 reads TGTGCCAGCAGCTTAGTTCAGGGGTCCCCCGCGGGTACGCAGTATTTT.

The V and J genes are TRBV5-4 and TRBJ1-6; 9 bases align to TRBD1. Germline-derived CDR1 and CDR2 are SGHNT and YYREEE (reference sequence). There are 15 residues in the CDR3. J gave up 7 bases and V 5 bases, and 7 bases lay outside the gene matches. The CDR3 region has the DNA TGTGCCAGCAGAGTAATAGGGACAGGGAATTCACCCCTCCACTTT. It yields the protein CASRVIGTGNSPLHF.

The chain uses TRBV5-1 and TRBJ2-3; TRBD2 might be the D (5 bases). This CDR3 is 14 amino acids long. Between the trimmed V and J ends, which lost 1 base and 0 bases, there was a span of 6 bases. CDR1 and CDR2 (germline): SGHRS, YFSETQ. CDR3 sequence: CASSLPGSTDTQYF. The CDR3 region has the DNA TGCGCCAGCAGCTTGCCGGGAAGCACAGATACGCAGTATTTT.

This rearrangement joins TRBV27 to TRBJ2-7; 9 nucleotides align to TRBD2. The CDR3 has 16 amino acids. Germline V gene lookup returns CDR1 MNHEY and CDR2 SMNVEV (reference sequence). Trimming removed 2 bases from V and 3 bases from J; junction bases left unmatched: 8. CDR3 sequence (DNA): TGTGCCAGCAGTTTAGGAGGCGGGAGGGCCTTCTACGAGCAGTACTTC. It is translated as CASSLGGGRAFYEQYF.

The gene calls are TRBV6-5 and TRBJ2-7, with 11 bases that match TRBD2. The CDR3 totals 15 residues. In germline, CDR1 is MNHEY, CDR2 SVGAGI. V shed 4 bases, J shed 3 bases, and the junction held 5 bases outside the gene matches. As DNA, the CDR3 is TGTGCCAGCAGTTCCGGACTAGCGGGCAACTACGAGCAGTACTTC. This translates into CASSSGLAGNYEQYF.

The chain links TRBV3-1 (or the pseudogene TRBV3-2) to TRBJ1-2; 9 nucleotides match TRBD1. Trimming at V came to 6 bases and at J to 2 bases, leaving 10 bases not matched to a gene. CDR3 length: 16 amino acids. Germline CDR1 reads LGHDT; CDR2 reads YNNKEL (reference sequence). The CDR3 is CASRQAGGTGNYGYTF. The DNA of the CDR3 is TGTGCCAGCAGGCAGGCGGGCGGGACAGGGAACTATGGCTACACCTTC.

J is TRBJ2-3 and V is TRBV7-3; D remains ambiguous. V gave up 0 bases and J gave up 2 bases, with 9 bases separating them. The CDR3 contains 15 residues. Germline CDR1 SGHTA, CDR2 FQGTGA. CDR3 bases: TGTGCCAGCAGCTTAACGGCCCTAGACACAGATACGCAGTATTTT. This gives the protein CASSLTALDTDTQYF.

The chain has TRBV19 and TRBJ1-1; the match to TRBD1 covers 10 bases. Germline V gene data show CDR1 as LNHDA and CDR2 as SQIVND (reference sequence). The CDR3 extends over 16 amino acids. V lost 5 bases and J lost 0; bases outside the gene matches: 6. CDR3 sequence: CASSPGTGALNTEAFF. CDR3 DNA sequence: TGTGCCAGTAGTCCCGGGACAGGGGCGTTGAACACTGAAGCTTTCTTT.

V usage is TRBV5-1 and J usage is TRBJ1-1; TRBD1 matches at 7 bases. Germline CDR1 SGHRS, CDR2 YFSETQ. The CDR3 loop spans 15 amino acids. V dropped 5 bases and J dropped 1; count of bases not matched to a gene: 8. Here the CDR3 reads CASRVQGSWNTEAFF. DNA for the CDR3: TGCGCCAGCAGAGTACAGGGGTCCTGGAACACTGAAGCTTTCTTT.

The rearrangement links TRBV19 to TRBJ2-2; 10 positions agree with TRBD1. This CDR3 comprises 16 residues. Germline V lookup: CDR1 LNHDA, CDR2 SQIVND (reference sequence). With V trimmed by 4 bases and J by 5 bases, 7 bases remained unmatched. CDR3 amino acids: CASSTIPGQGTGELFF. In DNA form, the CDR3 reads TGTGCCAGTAGTACTATACCGGGACAGGGGACCGGGGAGCTGTTTTTT.

This clone was found a few times. The chain is built from TRBV25-1 and TRBJ1-1; the D is unclear. This CDR3 contains 16 residues. Germline assignment: CDR1 MGHDK and CDR2 SYGVNS. Trimming left V 1 base short and J 2 bases short, with 14 bases between. The CDR3 here is CASSEFGGGRNTEAFF. The CDR3 DNA sequence: TGTGCCAGCAGTGAATTCGGAGGAGGGCGTAACACTGAAGCTTTCTTT.

The chain uses TRBV27 and TRBJ1-2; 7 bases fit TRBD1. The CDR3 is made up of 15 amino acids. The germline CDR1 and CDR2 sequences are MNHEY and SMNVEV (reference sequence). Trimming at V came to 5 bases and at J to 6 bases, leaving 12 bases not matched to a gene. CDR3 sequence reads: CASSRRGGVGHGYTF. CDR3 in DNA: TGTGCCAGCAGTAGACGAGGGGGCGTCGGACATGGCTACACCTTC.